Below are 18 T cell receptor beta chains sequenced from a single sample in a study of cytomegalovirus exposure and HLA in healthy donors. Use of 60 Vbeta and 13 Jbeta primers characterized the PCR. Only in-frame clones appear in the TCRdb table, and some are missing; sequencing was by immunoSEQ multiplex PCR. The sample features around 100,000 clones, with approximately 3.7% in its top ten. Sequencing was done on a sample of PBMCs. These TCRs come from a man aged 25-45 years in good health and CMV-seronegative.

The genes are TRBV6-5 and TRBJ1-5; 9 bases are shared with TRBD1. V lost 6 bases and J lost 6; bases outside the gene matches: 6. Looked up from germline, CDR1 is MNHEY and CDR2 is SVGAGI. CDR3 length: 14 amino acids. The CDR3 DNA reads TGTGCCAGCAGGACAGGGGGAGTGGGTCAGCCCCAGCATTTT. Translated, it gives CASRTGGVGQPQHF.

This chain links TRBV2 with TRBJ1-6, with 7 bases identical to TRBD1. Per the germline V gene, CDR1 is SNHLY and CDR2 is FYNNEI. The CDR3 contains 14 residues. The V segment lost 6 bases and the J segment 4 bases; nucleotides outside the gene matches: 3. The CDR3 protein is CASSMGQYNSPLHF. CDR3 sequence (DNA): TGTGCCAGCAGCATGGGACAGTATAATTCACCCCTCCACTTT.

The chain uses TRBV4-2 and TRBJ2-1; D is ambiguous. Germline V CDR1 and CDR2: LGHNA, YNFKEQ. Trimming removed 1 base at V and 0 bases at J, with 10 bases between. The CDR3 extends over 16 amino acids. The CDR3 protein is CASSQGTVDSYNEQFF. The CDR3, as DNA: TGTGCCAGCAGCCAAGGTACAGTGGACTCCTACAATGAGCAGTTCTTC.

The chain combines TRBV7-3 with TRBJ2-3; 9 bases are a match to TRBD1. The V segment lost 5 bases and the J segment 4 bases; nucleotides outside the gene matches: 10. Germline V gene sequence: CDR1 SGHTA, CDR2 FQGTGA. The CDR3 runs to 16 residues. The CDR3 here is CASSPFGTGNSDTQYF. DNA of the CDR3: TGTGCCAGCAGCCCCTTTGGGACAGGGAATTCAGATACGCAGTATTTT.

This chain links TRBV6-5 with TRBJ2-3, with D tentatively TRBD2 (5 bases). V lost 8 bases to trimming and J lost 2 bases, with 8 bases between them. In germline, CDR1 is MNHEY, CDR2 SVGAGI. The CDR3 spans 12 residues. In DNA form, the CDR3 reads TGTGCCAGCTCGGGGTACACAGATACGCAGTATTTT. It is translated as CASSGYTDTQYF.

This chain connects TRBV5-1 to TRBJ1-2; TRBD1 might be the D (5 bases). V lost 4 bases and J lost 4, with 20 bases in between. The CDR3 extends over 16 amino acids. Germline V gene sequence: CDR1 SGHRS, CDR2 YFSETQ. The CDR3 bases are TGCGCCAGCAGCCCAGAGACAGTCAGAAATGGCTATGGCTACACCTTC. This translates into CASSPETVRNGYGYTF.

The chain links TRBV27 to TRBJ2-1, with D possibly TRBD2 on 6 matching bases. Looked up from germline, CDR1 is MNHEY and CDR2 is SMNVEV (reference sequence). CDR3 length equals 16 residues. V lost 2 bases to trimming and J lost 4 bases, with 15 bases between them. The CDR3 DNA follows: TGTGCCAGCAGTTTAATCCCCGACGCGGGGTACAATGAGCAGTTCTTC. Protein: CASSLIPDAGYNEQFF.

The chain links TRBV7-2 to TRBJ2-3; a weak D match, TRBD2 (8 bases). The V gene lost 1 base and the J gene lost 7 bases, with 21 bases spanning the gap. The CDR3 totals 17 residues. Germline values: CDR1 SGHTA, CDR2 FQGNSA. DNA of the CDR3: TGTGCCAGCAGCTTAGGGGCCCCGGGACAGCGGGGGAATACGCAGTATTTT. This encodes CASSLGAPGQRGNTQYF.

V is TRBV5-6 and J is TRBJ1-2; unclear D gene. The CDR3 sequence is 14 residues long. Germline lookup yields CDR1 SGHDT and CDR2 YYEEEE. The V gene lost 0 bases and the J gene lost 8 bases, with 14 bases spanning the gap. CDR3 sequence reads: CASSLGLEVRGYTF. DNA of the CDR3: TGTGCCAGCAGCTTGGGGCTGGAGGTCAGGGGCTACACCTTC.

V is TRBV10-3 and J is TRBJ2-3; 11 bases align to TRBD2. Germline values: CDR1 ENHRY, CDR2 SYGVKD. J gave up 6 bases and V 4 bases, and 9 bases lay outside the gene matches. The CDR3 is 16 residues long. The CDR3 sequence: CAISGPTSGEYDTQYF. For the CDR3, the DNA is TGTGCCATCAGTGGACCGACTAGCGGGGAGTATGATACGCAGTATTTT.

CDR3 sequence reads: CAISESFVGQGGEQYF. CDR3 in DNA: TGTGCCATCAGTGAGTCGTTCGTGGGGCAGGGAGGCGAGCAGTACTTC. The chain combines TRBV10-3 with TRBJ2-7, with D maybe TRBD2 (6 bases). CDR1 and CDR2 from the germline V gene are ENHRY and SYGVKD. CDR3 length: 16 amino acids. V lost 0 bases, J lost 6 bases, and 18 bases lay in between.

The chain employs TRBV6-1 and TRBJ1-4; 7 nucleotides match TRBD1. The CDR3 spans 14 residues. V lost 7 bases, J lost 6 bases, and 8 bases stayed unmatched. From germline, CDR1 is MNHNS and CDR2 SASEGT. The CDR3 reads CASNRDRAYEKLFF. CDR3 sequence (DNA): TGTGCCAGCAACCGAGACAGGGCCTATGAAAAACTGTTTTTT.

The gene calls are TRBV27 and TRBJ1-1; TRBD1 aligns across 8 bases. The CDR3 is 15 amino acids. Per the germline V gene, CDR1 is MNHEY and CDR2 is SMNVEV (reference sequence). With V trimmed by 2 bases and J by 5 bases, 7 bases remained unmatched. The CDR3 coding sequence is TGTGCCAGCAGTTTAAATCAGGGGGCGGAAACTGAAGCTTTCTTT. This codes for CASSLNQGAETEAFF.

The CDR3 coding sequence is TGTGCCAGCAGTCCCAGGGACAGGTCTAGCAATCAGCCCCAGCATTTT. Its protein product is CASSPRDRSSNQPQHF. The chain couples TRBV27 to TRBJ1-5; TRBD1 agrees at 8 bases. CDR3 length: 16 amino acids. V gave up 5 bases and J gave up 0 bases; unmatched junction bases: 6. The germline CDR1 and CDR2 sequences are MNHEY and SMNVEV (reference sequence).

V gene TRBV5-8 combines with J gene TRBJ2-7; tentative D call: TRBD1 (5 bases). The V gene's germline CDR1 is SGHTS and CDR2 YDEGEE. CDR3 length: 14 residues. V was cut by 0 bases and J by 2 bases, with 9 bases left in between. CDR3 bases: TGTGCCAGCAGCTTGGGACAGAAAGCCTACGAGCAGTACTTC. Translated: CASSLGQKAYEQYF.

This chain links TRBV2 with TRBJ2-2, with 14 bases fitting TRBD2. The trim removed 6 bases at V and 1 base at J, leaving 7 bases unmatched. Germline V CDR1 and CDR2: SNHLY, FYNNEI. The CDR3 has 18 amino acids. This chain's CDR3 is CASSRGLAGGRNTGELFF. The CDR3 DNA sequence: TGTGCCAGCAGCAGAGGACTAGCGGGGGGCCGGAACACCGGGGAGCTGTTTTTT. Looking up the rest from reference TRBV2 and TRBJ2-2 gives the full variable domain: EPEVTQTPSHQVTQMGQEVILRCVPISNHLYFYWYRQILGQKVEFLVSFYNNEISEKSEIFDDQFSVERPDGSNFTLKIRSTKLEDSAMYFCASSRGLAGGRNTGELFFGEGSRLTVL.

DNA for the CDR3: TGTGCCAGTGGGGCCGGGACTTTTAGCAATCAGCCCCAGCATTTT. Amino acids: CASGAGTFSNQPQHF. The genes are TRBV28 and TRBJ1-5; D might be TRBD1 (5 bases). In germline, CDR1 is MDHEN, CDR2 SYDVKM. V was trimmed by 9 bases and J by 0 bases, leaving 15 bases between them. This CDR3 is built from 15 residues.

This rearrangement joins TRBV11-2 to TRBJ2-5; TRBD1 aligns across 9 bases. V shed 7 bases and J 4 bases; nucleotides not matched to a gene: 13. The CDR3 length is 16 residues. The germline gives CDR1 SGHAT, CDR2 FQNNGV. The CDR3 region has the DNA TGTGCCAGCAACTCCTGGGACAGGGCAATTAGAGAGACCCAGTACTTC. It encodes CASNSWDRAIRETQYF.